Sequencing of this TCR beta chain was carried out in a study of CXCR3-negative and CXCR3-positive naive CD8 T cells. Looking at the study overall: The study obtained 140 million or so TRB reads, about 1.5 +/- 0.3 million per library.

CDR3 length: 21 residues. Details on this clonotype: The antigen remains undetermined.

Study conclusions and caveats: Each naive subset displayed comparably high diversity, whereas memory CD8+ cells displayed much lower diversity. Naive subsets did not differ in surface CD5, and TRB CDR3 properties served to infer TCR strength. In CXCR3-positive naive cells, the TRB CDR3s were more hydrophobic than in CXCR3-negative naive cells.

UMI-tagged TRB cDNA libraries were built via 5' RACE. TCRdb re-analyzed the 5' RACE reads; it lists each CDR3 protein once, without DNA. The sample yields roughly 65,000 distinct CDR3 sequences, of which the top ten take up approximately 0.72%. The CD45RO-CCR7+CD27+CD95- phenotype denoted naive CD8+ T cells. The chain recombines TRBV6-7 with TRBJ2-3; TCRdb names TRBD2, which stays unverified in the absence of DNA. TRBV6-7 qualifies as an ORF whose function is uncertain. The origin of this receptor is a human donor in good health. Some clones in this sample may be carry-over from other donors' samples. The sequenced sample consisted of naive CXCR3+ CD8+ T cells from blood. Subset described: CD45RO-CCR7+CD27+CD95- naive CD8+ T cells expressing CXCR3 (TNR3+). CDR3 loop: CASSYTQPLQRGGLGADTQYF.